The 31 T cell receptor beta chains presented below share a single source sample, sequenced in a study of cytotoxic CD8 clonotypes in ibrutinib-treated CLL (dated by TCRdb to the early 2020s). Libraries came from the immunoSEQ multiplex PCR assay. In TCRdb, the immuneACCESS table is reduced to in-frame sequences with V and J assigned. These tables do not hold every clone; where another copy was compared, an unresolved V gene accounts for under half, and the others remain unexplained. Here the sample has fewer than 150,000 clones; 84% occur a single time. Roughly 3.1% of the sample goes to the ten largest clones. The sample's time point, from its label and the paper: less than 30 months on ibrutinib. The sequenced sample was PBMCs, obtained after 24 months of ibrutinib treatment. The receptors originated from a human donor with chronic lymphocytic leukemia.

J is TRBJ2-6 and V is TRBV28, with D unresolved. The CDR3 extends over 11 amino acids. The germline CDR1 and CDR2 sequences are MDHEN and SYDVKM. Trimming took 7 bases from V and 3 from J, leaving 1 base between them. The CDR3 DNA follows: TGTGCCAGCATTGGGGCCAACGTCCTGACTTTC. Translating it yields CASIGANVLTF.

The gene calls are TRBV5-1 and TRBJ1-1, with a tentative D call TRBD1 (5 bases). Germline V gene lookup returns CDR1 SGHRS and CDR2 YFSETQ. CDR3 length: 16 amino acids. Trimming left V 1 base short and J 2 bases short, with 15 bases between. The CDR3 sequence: CASSLLGPTENTEAFF. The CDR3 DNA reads TGCGCCAGCAGCTTGCTGGGTCCGACAGAAAACACTGAAGCTTTCTTT. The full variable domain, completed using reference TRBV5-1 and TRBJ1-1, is KAGVTQTPRYLIKTRGQQVTLSCSPISGHRSVSWYQQTPGQGLQFLFEYFSETQRNKGNFPGRFSGRQFSNSRSEMNVSTLELGDSALYLCASSLLGPTENTEAFFGQGTRLTVV.

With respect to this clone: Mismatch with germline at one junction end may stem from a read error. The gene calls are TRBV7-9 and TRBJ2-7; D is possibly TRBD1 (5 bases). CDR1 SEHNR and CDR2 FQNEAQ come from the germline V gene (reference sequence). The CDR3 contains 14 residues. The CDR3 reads CASSYENRLGTFLF. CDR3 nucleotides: TGTGCCAGCAGCTATGAGAACAGGTTGGGAACCTTCCTTTTC.

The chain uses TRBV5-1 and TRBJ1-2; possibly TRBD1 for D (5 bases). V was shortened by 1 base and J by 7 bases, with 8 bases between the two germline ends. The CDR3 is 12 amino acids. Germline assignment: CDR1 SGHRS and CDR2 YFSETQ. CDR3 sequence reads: CASSLLRGGYTF. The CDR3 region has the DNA TGCGCCAGCAGCTTGTTGAGGGGTGGCTACACCTTC.

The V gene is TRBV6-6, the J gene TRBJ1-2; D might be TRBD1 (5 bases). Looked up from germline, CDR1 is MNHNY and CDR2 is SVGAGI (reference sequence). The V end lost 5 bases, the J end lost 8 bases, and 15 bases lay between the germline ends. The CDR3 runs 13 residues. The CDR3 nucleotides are TGTGCCAGCAGTAGGGGCCCCTCCGGGGGCTACACCTTC. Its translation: CASSRGPSGGYTF.

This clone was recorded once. CDR3 residues: CASRLGTGPSYEQYF. As DNA, the CDR3 is TGTGCCAGCAGATTGGGGACAGGGCCTAGTTACGAGCAGTACTTC. This chain links TRBV2 with TRBJ2-7, with 9 bases identical to TRBD1. The CDR3 runs 15 residues. Germline values: CDR1 SNHLY, CDR2 FYNNEI. J gave up 4 bases and V 6 bases, and 10 bases lay outside the gene matches. Complete variable domain (other parts from reference TRBV2 and TRBJ2-7): EPEVTQTPSHQVTQMGQEVILRCVPISNHLYFYWYRQILGQKVEFLVSFYNNEISEKSEIFDDQFSVERPDGSNFTLKIRSTKLEDSAMYFCASRLGTGPSYEQYFGPGTRLTVT.

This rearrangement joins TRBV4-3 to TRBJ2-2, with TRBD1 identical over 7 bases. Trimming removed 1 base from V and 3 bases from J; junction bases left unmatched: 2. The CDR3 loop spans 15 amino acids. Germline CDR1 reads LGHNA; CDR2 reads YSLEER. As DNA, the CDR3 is TGCGCCAGCAGCCAAGTAGGGGGCTACACCGGGGAGCTGTTTTTT. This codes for CASSQVGGYTGELFF.

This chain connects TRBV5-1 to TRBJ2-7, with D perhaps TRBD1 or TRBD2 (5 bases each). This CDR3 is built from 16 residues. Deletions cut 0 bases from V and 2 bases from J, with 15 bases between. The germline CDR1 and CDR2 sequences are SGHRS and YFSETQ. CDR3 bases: TGCGCCAGCAGCTTGGATCATGGGACGAGACCCTACGAGCAGTACTTC. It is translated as CASSLDHGTRPYEQYF.

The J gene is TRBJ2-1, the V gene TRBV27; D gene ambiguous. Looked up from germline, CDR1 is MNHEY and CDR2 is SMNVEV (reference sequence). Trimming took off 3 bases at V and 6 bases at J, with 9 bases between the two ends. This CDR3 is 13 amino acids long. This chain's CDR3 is CASSFLRANEQFF. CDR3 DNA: TGTGCCAGCAGTTTCCTACGGGCCAATGAGCAGTTCTTC.

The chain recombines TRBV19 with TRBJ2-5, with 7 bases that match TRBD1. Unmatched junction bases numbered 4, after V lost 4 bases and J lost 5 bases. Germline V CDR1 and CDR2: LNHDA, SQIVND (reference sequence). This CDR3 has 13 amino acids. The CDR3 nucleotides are TGTGCCAGTAGTACACAGGGGTTGGAGACCCAGTACTTC. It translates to CASSTQGLETQYF.

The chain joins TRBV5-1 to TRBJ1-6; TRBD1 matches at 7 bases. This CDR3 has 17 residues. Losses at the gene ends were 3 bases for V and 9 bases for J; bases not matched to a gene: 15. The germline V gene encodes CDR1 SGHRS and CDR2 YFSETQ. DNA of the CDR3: TGCGCCAGCAGCTACGGGACAGATCCTCTCGGTCTTTCACCCCTCCACTTT. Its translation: CASSYGTDPLGLSPLHF. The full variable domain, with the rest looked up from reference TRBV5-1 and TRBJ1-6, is KAGVTQTPRYLIKTRGQQVTLSCSPISGHRSVSWYQQTPGQGLQFLFEYFSETQRNKGNFPGRFSGRQFSNSRSEMNVSTLELGDSALYLCASSYGTDPLGLSPLHFGNGTRLTVT.

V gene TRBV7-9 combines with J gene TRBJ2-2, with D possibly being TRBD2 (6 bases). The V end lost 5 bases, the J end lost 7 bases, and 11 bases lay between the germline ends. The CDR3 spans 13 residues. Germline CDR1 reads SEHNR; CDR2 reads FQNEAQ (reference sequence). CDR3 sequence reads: CASSPGGGGELFF. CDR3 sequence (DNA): TGTGCCAGCAGCCCTGGGGGAGGCGGGGAGCTGTTTTTT.

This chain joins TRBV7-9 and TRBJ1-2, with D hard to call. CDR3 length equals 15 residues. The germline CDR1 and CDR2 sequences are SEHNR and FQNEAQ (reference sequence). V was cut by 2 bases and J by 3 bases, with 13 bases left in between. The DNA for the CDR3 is TGTGCCAGCAGCTTATTATCTGGATTGGACTATGGCTACACCTTC. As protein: CASSLLSGLDYGYTF.

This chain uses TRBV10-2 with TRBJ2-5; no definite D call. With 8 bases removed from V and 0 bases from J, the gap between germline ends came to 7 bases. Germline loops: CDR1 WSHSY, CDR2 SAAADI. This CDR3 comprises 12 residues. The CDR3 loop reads CASGQDQETQYF. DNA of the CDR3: TGCGCCAGCGGGCAGGACCAAGAGACCCAGTACTTC.

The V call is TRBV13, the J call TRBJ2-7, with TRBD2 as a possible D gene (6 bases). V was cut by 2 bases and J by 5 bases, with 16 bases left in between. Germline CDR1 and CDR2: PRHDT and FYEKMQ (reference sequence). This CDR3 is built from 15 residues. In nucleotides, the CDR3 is TGTGCCAGCAGCTTAAATCGGGGGTCTTCGGACGAGCAGTACTTC. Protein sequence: CASSLNRGSSDEQYF.

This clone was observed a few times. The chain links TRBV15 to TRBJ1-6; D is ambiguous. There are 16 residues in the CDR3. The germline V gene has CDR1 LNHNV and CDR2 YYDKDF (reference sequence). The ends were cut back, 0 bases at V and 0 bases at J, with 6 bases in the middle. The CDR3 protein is CATSRDKSSYNSPLHF. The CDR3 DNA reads TGTGCCACCAGCAGAGATAAGAGCTCCTATAATTCACCCCTCCACTTT.

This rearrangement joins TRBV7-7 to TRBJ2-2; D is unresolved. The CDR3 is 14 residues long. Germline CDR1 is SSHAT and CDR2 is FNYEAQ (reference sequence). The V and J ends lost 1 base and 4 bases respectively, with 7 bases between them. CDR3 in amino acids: CASSLGKTTGELFF. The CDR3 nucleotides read TGTGCCAGCAGCTTAGGGAAAACCACCGGGGAGCTGTTTTTT.

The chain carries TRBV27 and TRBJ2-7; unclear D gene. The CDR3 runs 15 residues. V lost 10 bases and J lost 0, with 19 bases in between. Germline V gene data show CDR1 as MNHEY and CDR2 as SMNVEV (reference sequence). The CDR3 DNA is TGTGCCACAGCAGCCCGACCCAGGAGCTCCTACGAGCAGTACTTC. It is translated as CATAARPRSSYEQYF.

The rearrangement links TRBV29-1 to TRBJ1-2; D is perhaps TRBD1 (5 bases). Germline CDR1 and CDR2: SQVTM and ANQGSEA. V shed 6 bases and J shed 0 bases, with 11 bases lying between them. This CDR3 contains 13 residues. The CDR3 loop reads CSVGTAANYGYTF. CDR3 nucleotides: TGCAGCGTAGGGACCGCAGCTAACTATGGCTACACCTTC. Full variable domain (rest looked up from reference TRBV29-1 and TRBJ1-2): SAVISQKPSRDICQRGTSLTIQCQVDSQVTMMFWYRQQPGQSLTLIATANQGSEATYESGFVIDKFPISRPNLTFSTLTVSNMSPEDSSIYLCSVGTAANYGYTFGSGTRLTVV.

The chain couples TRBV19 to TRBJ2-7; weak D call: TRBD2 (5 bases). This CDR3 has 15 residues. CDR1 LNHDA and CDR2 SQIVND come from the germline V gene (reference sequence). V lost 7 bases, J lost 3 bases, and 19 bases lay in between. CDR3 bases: TGTGCCAGTACCCCTACTAGGGCTGGCGGCTACGAGCAGTACTTC. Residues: CASTPTRAGGYEQYF.

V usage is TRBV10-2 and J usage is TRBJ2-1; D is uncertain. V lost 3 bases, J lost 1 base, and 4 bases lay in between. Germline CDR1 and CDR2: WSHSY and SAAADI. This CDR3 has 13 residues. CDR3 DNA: TGCGCCAGCAGTGATCTTTCCTACAATGAGCAGTTCTTC. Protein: CASSDLSYNEQFF.

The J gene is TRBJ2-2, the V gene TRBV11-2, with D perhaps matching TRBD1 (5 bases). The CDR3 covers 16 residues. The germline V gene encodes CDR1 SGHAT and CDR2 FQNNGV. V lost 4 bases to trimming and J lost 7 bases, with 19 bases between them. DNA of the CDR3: TGTGCCAGCAGCTCCTCACTAAGGTCCCAGGGCGGGGAGCTGTTTTTT. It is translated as CASSSSLRSQGGELFF. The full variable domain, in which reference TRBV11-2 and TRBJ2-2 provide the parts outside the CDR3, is EAGVAQSPRYKIIEKRQSVAFWCNPISGHATLYWYQQILGQGPKLLIQFQNNGVVDDSQLPKDRFSAERLKGVDSTLKIQPAKLEDSAVYLCASSSSLRSQGGELFFGEGSRLTVL.

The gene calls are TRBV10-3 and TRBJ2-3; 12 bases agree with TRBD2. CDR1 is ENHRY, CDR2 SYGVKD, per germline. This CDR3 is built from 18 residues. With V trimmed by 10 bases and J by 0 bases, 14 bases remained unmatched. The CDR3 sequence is CATFGLAGKPTSTDTQYF. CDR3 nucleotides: TGTGCCACCTTCGGACTAGCGGGAAAGCCTACTAGCACAGATACGCAGTATTTT.

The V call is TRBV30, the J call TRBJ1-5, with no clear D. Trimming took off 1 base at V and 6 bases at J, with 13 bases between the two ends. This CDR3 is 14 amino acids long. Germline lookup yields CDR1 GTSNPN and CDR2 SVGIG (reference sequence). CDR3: CAWSATGSGQPQHF. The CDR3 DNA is TGTGCCTGGAGTGCAACGGGGTCTGGTCAGCCCCAGCATTTT.

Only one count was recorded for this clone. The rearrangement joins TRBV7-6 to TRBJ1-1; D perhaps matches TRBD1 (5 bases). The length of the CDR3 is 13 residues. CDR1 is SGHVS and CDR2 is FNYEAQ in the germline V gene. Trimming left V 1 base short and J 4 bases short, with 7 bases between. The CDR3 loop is CASSLVRGTEAFF. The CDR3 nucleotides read TGTGCCAGCAGCTTAGTGAGGGGCACTGAAGCTTTCTTT.

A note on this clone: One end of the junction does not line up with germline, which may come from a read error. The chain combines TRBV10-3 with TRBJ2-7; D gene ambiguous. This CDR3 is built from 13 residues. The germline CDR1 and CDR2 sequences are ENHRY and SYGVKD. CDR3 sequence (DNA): TGTGCCAGCAGTTACCGGACGGCCTACGAGCAGTACTTC. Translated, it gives CASSYRTAYEQYF.

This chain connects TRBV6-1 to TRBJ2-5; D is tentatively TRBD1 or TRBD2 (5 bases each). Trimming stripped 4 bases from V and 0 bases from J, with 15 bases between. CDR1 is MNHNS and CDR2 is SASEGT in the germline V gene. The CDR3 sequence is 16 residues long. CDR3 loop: CASSAAGTSYQETQYF. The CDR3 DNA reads TGTGCCAGCAGTGCCGCCGGGACCTCGTACCAAGAGACCCAGTACTTC.

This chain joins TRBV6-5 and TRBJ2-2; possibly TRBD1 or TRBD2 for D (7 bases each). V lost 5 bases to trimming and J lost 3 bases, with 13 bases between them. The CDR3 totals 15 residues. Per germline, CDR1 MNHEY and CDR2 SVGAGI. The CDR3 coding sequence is TGTGCCAGCAGTCCCTCAGGGGGGGACACCGGGGAGCTGTTTTTT. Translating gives CASSPSGGDTGELFF.

Here the CDR3 reads CASSIPGATDTQYF. The CDR3 DNA reads TGTGCCAGCAGTATCCCGGGAGCCACAGATACGCAGTATTTT. V and J are TRBV6-5 and TRBJ2-3; D is perhaps TRBD2 (6 bases). Germline-derived CDR1 and CDR2 are MNHEY and SVGAGI. This CDR3 has 14 residues. Trimming shortened V by 5 bases and J by 2 bases, and 11 bases separated the two germline ends.

The CDR3 bases are TGTGCCAGCAGTTTAAACAGTGGGTGGCGGGGGGGCTCCTACGAGCAGTACTTC. Translated: CASSLNSGWRGGSYEQYF. The V and J genes are TRBV28 and TRBJ2-7; 9 bases align to TRBD2. There are 18 residues in the CDR3. Germline V gene data show CDR1 as MDHEN and CDR2 as SYDVKM. J was trimmed by 0 bases and V by 2 bases; bases with no gene match: 11. The entire variable domain, with the rest obtained from reference TRBV28 and TRBJ2-7, is as follows: DVKVTQSSRYLVKRTGEKVFLECVQDMDHENMFWYRQDPGLGLRLIYFSYDVKMKEKGDIPEGYSVSREKKERFSLILESASTNQTSMYLCASSLNSGWRGGSYEQYFGPGTRLTVT.

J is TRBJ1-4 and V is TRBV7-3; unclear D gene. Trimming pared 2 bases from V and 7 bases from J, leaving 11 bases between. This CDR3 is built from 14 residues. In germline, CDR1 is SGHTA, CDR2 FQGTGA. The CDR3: CASSLALWGEKLFF. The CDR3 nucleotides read TGTGCCAGCAGCTTAGCGCTTTGGGGTGAAAAACTGTTTTTT.